This TCR beta chain derives from a study of T cell responses to AZD1222 COVID-19 vaccine. Findings of the study overall: Most donors were white British and more were female, and clonal diversity was possibly underestimated. Baseline serology detected seropositivity in only a handful of AZD1222 recipients.

Germline lookup yields CDR1 SGHTA and CDR2 FQGNSA. V lost 0 bases and J lost 7, with 4 bases in between. The CDR3 length is 12 residues. Concerning this clone itself: The antigen remains undetermined.

Repertoires were generated with immunoSEQ multiplex PCR, while TCRdb's copy carries only in-frame clones and drops some. The repertoire holds 130,000 or so clones, with 84% as singletons. Here the sequenced sample was peripheral blood, taken 28 days after the second AZD1222 dose. The sequence derives from an adult who received the AZD1222 COVID-19 vaccine. The chain recombines TRBV7-2 with TRBJ2-1, with D unclear. CDR3: CASSLARNEQFF. The CDR3 region has the DNA TGTGCCAGCAGCTTAGCGAGAAATGAGCAGTTCTTC.